These 6 T cell receptor beta chains came from one sample sequenced in a study of identical twins. TCRdb ran MiXCR on the 5' RACE reads and lists one entry per CDR3 protein. The table has about 660,000 distinct CDR3 sequences, around 8.6% seen once. In addition, the sample was reused for a study of yellow fever vaccine responses in identical twins.

The sequenced sample was PBMCs. Receptors were obtained from a woman aged 18-29 years in good health.

The gene calls are TRBV4-1 and TRBJ2-2, with 10 bases identical to TRBD2. CDR1 and CDR2 from the germline V gene are MGHRA and YSYEKL. The J segment lost 4 bases and the V segment lost 0 bases, leaving 8 bases of the junction unmatched. The CDR3 is 18 amino acids. The CDR3 reads CASSQDIERGGATGELFF. The CDR3 bases are TGCGCCAGCAGCCAAGATATCGAGCGGGGGGGCGCCACCGGGGAGCTGTTTTTT.

This clonotype has more than one count but fewer than ten. One junction end does not reproduce the germline sequence, and a read error may be involved. This chain connects TRBV3-1 to TRBJ2-1; 7 positions match TRBD2. The CDR3 runs 15 residues. Germline V lookup: CDR1 LGHDT, CDR2 YNNKEL (reference sequence). The CDR3 DNA sequence: TGTGCCTGCAGCCAAGGGGCGGGAGTGTACAATGAGCAGTTCTTC. It yields the protein CACSQGAGVYNEQFF.

The genes are TRBV6-1 and TRBJ2-1; 12 bases line up with TRBD2. Germline-derived CDR1 and CDR2 are MNHNS and SASEGT. The CDR3 has 16 residues. V was clipped by 6 bases and J by 7 bases; unmatched bases: 10. This CDR3 reads CASSRGTSGPGNEQFF. The DNA for the CDR3 is TGTGCCAGCAGCCGTGGGACTAGCGGGCCCGGGAATGAGCAGTTCTTC.

The chain couples TRBV28 to TRBJ2-3; tentatively, D is TRBD1 (7 bases). Germline V gene sequence: CDR1 MDHEN, CDR2 SYDVKM. Trimming stripped 3 bases from V and 0 bases from J, with 22 bases between. The CDR3 consists of 19 residues. CDR3 DNA sequence: TGTGCCAGCAGTTTGCGGGACAGCCAGCTTCCGACTAGCACAGATACGCAGTATTTT. Its translation is CASSLRDSQLPTSTDTQYF.

The CDR3 sequence: CSARDSVGGYEQYF. CDR3 bases: TGCAGTGCTAGAGATAGCGTGGGCGGATACGAGCAGTACTTC. This chain links TRBV20-1 with TRBJ2-7; possibly TRBD2 for D (5 bases). Deletions cut 0 bases from V and 4 bases from J, with 13 bases between. The CDR3 length is 14 residues. Germline V gives CDR1 DFQATT, CDR2 SNEGSKA (reference sequence).

The chain combines TRBV20-1 with TRBJ2-3, with unresolved D. The CDR3 extends over 13 amino acids. Trimming shortened V by 5 bases and J by 1 base, and 10 bases separated the two germline ends. Germline V gene lookup returns CDR1 DFQATT and CDR2 SNEGSKA (reference sequence). CDR3 protein: CSADGSGTDTQYF. CDR3 nucleotide sequence: TGCAGTGCTGACGGCTCGGGCACAGATACGCAGTATTTT.